This T cell receptor (beta chain) appears in the sequencing data of a study of cytomegalovirus exposure and HLA in healthy donors. Study at large: From roughly 180 million T cells, an earlier analysis saw 120 million or so unique TCR beta sequences. Findings and caveats of the study: V- and J-gene trimming in TCR beta was tied to a missense DCLRE1C variant by an analysis performed later. Later on, an analysis found that several of the most significant clusters appeared to be linked to common viral pathogens, which included parvovirus B19. Most TCR sequences were uncommon, yet certain public TCRs appeared in many donors.

On this clone itself: Antigen unknown.

PCR used 60 Vbeta primers and 13 Jbeta primers. Repertoires were generated with immunoSEQ multiplex PCR, while TCRdb's copy carries only in-frame clones and drops some. This table has 90,000 to 150,000 clones, more than 60% appearing once. Between the trimmed V and J ends, which lost 1 base and 2 bases, there was a span of 18 bases. The CDR3 runs to 17 residues. Germline-derived CDR1 and CDR2 are SGHTA and FQGNSA. V and J are TRBV7-2 and TRBJ2-7; D possibly corresponds to TRBD1 (7 bases). This clonotype originated in a woman aged 40 to 55 in good health and CMV-seronegative. The specimen was PBMCs. CDR3 residues: CASSLGRGATRTYEQYF. DNA of the CDR3: TGTGCCAGCAGCTTAGGCAGGGGGGCAACCCGTACCTACGAGCAGTACTTC.